These 17 T cell receptor beta chains were all obtained from the same sample, sequenced in a study of cytomegalovirus exposure and HLA in healthy donors. Amplification used 60 Vbeta primers and 13 Jbeta primers. Only in-frame clones appear in the TCRdb table, and some are missing; sequencing was by immunoSEQ multiplex PCR. The table has around 40,000 clones, about three quarters seen once; the top ten hold approximately 3.5%. The sample taken for sequencing was PBMCs. These TCRs come from a woman in her twenties or thirties in good health and CMV-seronegative.

The gene calls are TRBV30 and TRBJ2-7, with a possible D match to TRBD2 (7 bases). V shed 7 bases and J shed 4 bases, with 17 bases lying between them. The CDR3 has 13 amino acids. The V gene's germline CDR1 is GTSNPN and CDR2 SVGIG (reference sequence). Here the CDR3 reads CAFSRGGVYEQYF. The CDR3 bases are TGTGCCTTCAGTCGAGGGGGGGTATACGAGCAGTACTTC.

The table lists this clone with a few counts. The chain carries TRBV7-2 and TRBJ2-5; 11 bases map to TRBD2. The CDR3 totals 17 residues. V trimming: 3 bases; J trimming: 5 bases; junction bases outside the gene matches: 11. Germline V CDR1 and CDR2: SGHTA, FQGNSA. CDR3 region: CASSFPLAGGLPETQYF. The CDR3 nucleotides read TGTGCCAGCAGCTTCCCTCTAGCGGGGGGCCTTCCTGAGACCCAGTACTTC.

V and J are TRBV30 and TRBJ1-6; no clear D gene. The CDR3 extends over 12 amino acids. The germline gives CDR1 GTSNPN, CDR2 SVGIG (reference sequence). The ends were cut back, 3 bases at V and 10 bases at J, with 10 bases in the middle. The DNA of the CDR3 is TGTGCCTGGAGGGGAGCTGGCTCACCCCTCCACTTT. Its protein product is CAWRGAGSPLHF.

The V call is TRBV27, the J call TRBJ1-5; D is undetermined. Trimming took 0 bases from V and 6 from J, leaving 9 bases between them. The CDR3 spans 14 residues. The V gene's germline CDR1 is MNHEY and CDR2 SMNVEV (reference sequence). CDR3 residues: CASSLSFGTQPQHF. The CDR3 DNA follows: TGTGCCAGCAGTTTATCGTTCGGTACTCAGCCCCAGCATTTT.

This chain joins TRBV11-2 and TRBJ2-7; D is possibly TRBD2 (5 bases). The germline CDR1 and CDR2 sequences are SGHAT and FQNNGV. Deletions cut 4 bases from V and 0 bases from J, with 16 bases between. The CDR3 has 16 residues. CDR3 sequence: CASSSQRKLSSYEQYF. Written as DNA, the CDR3 is TGTGCCAGCAGCTCACAGCGGAAATTGAGCTCCTACGAGCAGTACTTC.

The chain employs TRBV25-1 and TRBJ1-2; D is possibly TRBD1 (5 bases). V lost 2 bases and J lost 8, with 15 bases in between. The germline CDR1 and CDR2 sequences are MGHDK and SYGVNS. The CDR3 covers 14 residues. CDR3 DNA: TGTGCCAGCAGTGAAAGGGGAACCGCCGGGGGCTACACCTTC. It codes for CASSERGTAGGYTF.

DNA of the CDR3: TGTGCCAGCAGCCAAGATTCTTTCGCGGGTAACTCCTACAATGAGCAGTTCTTC. Translating it yields CASSQDSFAGNSYNEQFF. This chain connects TRBV4-2 to TRBJ2-1, with a possible D match to TRBD2 (5 bases). V lost 0 bases and J lost 0, with 15 bases in between. CDR3 length: 18 residues. Per germline, CDR1 LGHNA and CDR2 YNFKEQ.

This chain links TRBV5-1 with TRBJ2-3; maybe TRBD1 (5 bases). The CDR3 runs 14 residues. V dropped 3 bases and J dropped 2 bases, with 10 bases sitting between them. CDR1 and CDR2 from the germline V gene are SGHRS and YFSETQ. CDR3 sequence: CASSSGQDTDTQYF. In DNA form, the CDR3 reads TGCGCCAGCAGCTCCGGACAAGACACAGATACGCAGTATTTT.

This chain uses TRBV7-2 with TRBJ2-2, with a weak D call TRBD2 (5 bases). This CDR3 comprises 15 residues. Deletions cut 6 bases from V and 2 bases from J, with 13 bases between. The germline V gene encodes CDR1 SGHTA and CDR2 FQGNSA. The CDR3 reads CASSRSVGNTGELFF. Here the CDR3 DNA reads TGTGCCAGCAGTCGTAGCGTGGGTAACACCGGGGAGCTGTTTTTT.

The V call is TRBV6-1, the J call TRBJ1-5; 8 bases line up with TRBD1. Trimming at V came to 6 bases and at J to 3 bases, leaving 4 bases not matched to a gene. Germline-derived CDR1 and CDR2 are MNHNS and SASEGT. This CDR3 contains 14 residues. CDR3 residues: CASRGQVANQPQHF. The CDR3 bases are TGTGCCAGCAGGGGACAGGTCGCCAATCAGCCCCAGCATTTT.

This clone was counted only a few times. The chain combines TRBV29-1 with TRBJ1-4; D is ambiguous. The germline V gene has CDR1 SQVTM and CDR2 ANQGSEA. CDR3 size: 11 residues. Deletions cut 2 bases from V and 8 bases from J, with 6 bases between. CDR3 coding DNA: TGCAGCGTTGAAACCCTAGAAAAACTGTTTTTT. It is translated as CSVETLEKLFF.

V usage is TRBV15 and J usage is TRBJ2-1; 9 bases align to TRBD2. With 2 bases clipped from V and 9 bases from J, the junction kept 8 bases outside the gene matches. Germline V gene sequence: CDR1 LNHNV, CDR2 YYDKDF (reference sequence). The CDR3 loop spans 15 amino acids. The CDR3 nucleotides read TGTGCCACCAGCAGATTCTTAGCGGGAGATGCTGAGCAGTTCTTC. Its protein is CATSRFLAGDAEQFF.

The chain couples TRBV6-5 to TRBJ1-3; D gene unclear. V lost 6 bases to trimming and J lost 0 bases, with 12 bases between them. Germline-derived CDR1 and CDR2 are MNHEY and SVGAGI. The CDR3 runs to 15 residues. CDR3 DNA sequence: TGTGCCAGCAGACGAAACGAGGACTCTGGAAACACCATATATTTT. This encodes CASRRNEDSGNTIYF.

About this clone: At one end the junction does not follow the germline gene, possibly because of a read error. The chain is built from TRBV7-2 and TRBJ1-6, with 7 bases identical to TRBD1. Germline lookup yields CDR1 SGHTA and CDR2 FQGNSA. The CDR3 covers 14 residues. The CDR3 DNA is TGTGCCCGCAGCCCCCAGGGGGTGGATTCACCCCTCCACTTT. Translating it yields CARSPQGVDSPLHF.

CDR3 amino acids: CASSQVTRGRDEKLFF. DNA of the CDR3: TGCGCCAGCAGCCAGGTTACCAGGGGTCGGGATGAAAAACTGTTTTTT. This rearrangement joins TRBV5-1 to TRBJ1-4; the D gene is possibly TRBD1 (6 bases). The V end was cut by 4 bases, the J end by 6 bases, with 19 bases between. The CDR3 is 16 amino acids. The germline CDR1 and CDR2 sequences are SGHRS and YFSETQ.

The chain couples TRBV9 to TRBJ2-5; 10 bases align to TRBD2. This CDR3 spans 16 amino acids. The V and J ends lost 4 bases and 1 base, in that order; junction bases with no gene match: 7. Germline values: CDR1 SGDLS, CDR2 YYNGEE. CDR3 sequence: CASSPTSGGAQETQYF. The CDR3 coding sequence is TGTGCCAGCAGCCCAACGAGCGGGGGGGCCCAAGAGACCCAGTACTTC.

This clone was observed a handful of times. Given a far larger clone just one base away, this is likely a sequencing read error. V is TRBV6-1 and J is TRBJ1-1; TRBD1 is a possible D gene (6 bases). Trimming shortened V by 11 bases and J by 1 base, and 14 bases separated the two germline ends. The CDR3 is made up of 13 amino acids. Germline V gene lookup returns CDR1 MNHNS and CDR2 SASEGT. The CDR3 region has the DNA TGTGCCTCCCAGGACAGCGAGAACACTGAAGCTTTCTTT. This gives the protein CASQDSENTEAFF.